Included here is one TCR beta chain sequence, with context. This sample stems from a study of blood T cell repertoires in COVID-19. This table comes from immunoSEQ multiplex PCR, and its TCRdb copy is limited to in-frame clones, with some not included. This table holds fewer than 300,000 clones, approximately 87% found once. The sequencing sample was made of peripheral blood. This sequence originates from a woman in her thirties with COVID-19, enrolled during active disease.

The CDR3 loop reads CASSYSEGWNTEAFF. The CDR3 nucleotides are TGTGCCAGCAGTTATTCGGAGGGATGGAACACTGAAGCTTTCTTT. The genes are TRBV6-2 or TRBV6-3 and TRBJ1-1; D gene unclear. The CDR3 runs 15 residues. The V end was cut by 3 bases, the J end by 1 base, with 12 bases between. Per germline, CDR1 MNHEY and CDR2 SVGEGT.